The sequence of this T cell receptor beta chain was determined in a study of T cells in Graves' hyperthyroidism and ophthalmopathy. Study-wide points: Ophthalmopathy and stable hyperthyroidism were separated by a 13 V-J model.

This clonotype was seen ten or more times. Its cognate antigen is unknown. Germline CDR1 and CDR2: SEHNR and FQNEAQ (reference sequence). Unmatched junction bases numbered 16, after V lost 2 bases and J lost 5 bases. The CDR3 is made up of 19 amino acids. The CDR3 regions of TCR beta were amplified from RNA transcripts. With the HTBI primer set, the TCR CDR3 went through a first round of RT-PCR. Using its own MiXCR run on the multiplex PCR reads, TCRdb lists one record per CDR3 protein. The sample includes about 410,000 distinct CDR3 sequences, roughly 14% of them seen just once. Sequencing was done on a sample of blood. The origin of this receptor is a man aged 18 to 30 with Graves' ophthalmopathy. The chain carries TRBV7-9 and TRBJ2-1, with TRBD1 matching 9 bases. This CDR3 is CASSLRPTGQGIMDNEQFF. In DNA, the CDR3 is TGTGCCAGCAGCTTAAGGCCCACCGGACAGGGGATAATGGACAATGAGCAGTTCTTC.